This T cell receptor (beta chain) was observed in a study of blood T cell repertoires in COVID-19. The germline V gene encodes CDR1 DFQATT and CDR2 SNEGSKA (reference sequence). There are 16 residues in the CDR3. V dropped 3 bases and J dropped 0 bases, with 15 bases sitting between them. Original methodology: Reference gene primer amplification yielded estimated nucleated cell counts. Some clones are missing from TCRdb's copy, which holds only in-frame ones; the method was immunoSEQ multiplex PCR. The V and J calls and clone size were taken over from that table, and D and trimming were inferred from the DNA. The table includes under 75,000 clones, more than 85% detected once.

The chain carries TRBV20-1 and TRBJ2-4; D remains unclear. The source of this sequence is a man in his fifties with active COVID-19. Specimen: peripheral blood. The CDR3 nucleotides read TGCAGTGCTAGTACCTTGGAGACGCTAGCCAAAAACATTCAGTACTTC. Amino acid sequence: CSASTLETLAKNIQYF.